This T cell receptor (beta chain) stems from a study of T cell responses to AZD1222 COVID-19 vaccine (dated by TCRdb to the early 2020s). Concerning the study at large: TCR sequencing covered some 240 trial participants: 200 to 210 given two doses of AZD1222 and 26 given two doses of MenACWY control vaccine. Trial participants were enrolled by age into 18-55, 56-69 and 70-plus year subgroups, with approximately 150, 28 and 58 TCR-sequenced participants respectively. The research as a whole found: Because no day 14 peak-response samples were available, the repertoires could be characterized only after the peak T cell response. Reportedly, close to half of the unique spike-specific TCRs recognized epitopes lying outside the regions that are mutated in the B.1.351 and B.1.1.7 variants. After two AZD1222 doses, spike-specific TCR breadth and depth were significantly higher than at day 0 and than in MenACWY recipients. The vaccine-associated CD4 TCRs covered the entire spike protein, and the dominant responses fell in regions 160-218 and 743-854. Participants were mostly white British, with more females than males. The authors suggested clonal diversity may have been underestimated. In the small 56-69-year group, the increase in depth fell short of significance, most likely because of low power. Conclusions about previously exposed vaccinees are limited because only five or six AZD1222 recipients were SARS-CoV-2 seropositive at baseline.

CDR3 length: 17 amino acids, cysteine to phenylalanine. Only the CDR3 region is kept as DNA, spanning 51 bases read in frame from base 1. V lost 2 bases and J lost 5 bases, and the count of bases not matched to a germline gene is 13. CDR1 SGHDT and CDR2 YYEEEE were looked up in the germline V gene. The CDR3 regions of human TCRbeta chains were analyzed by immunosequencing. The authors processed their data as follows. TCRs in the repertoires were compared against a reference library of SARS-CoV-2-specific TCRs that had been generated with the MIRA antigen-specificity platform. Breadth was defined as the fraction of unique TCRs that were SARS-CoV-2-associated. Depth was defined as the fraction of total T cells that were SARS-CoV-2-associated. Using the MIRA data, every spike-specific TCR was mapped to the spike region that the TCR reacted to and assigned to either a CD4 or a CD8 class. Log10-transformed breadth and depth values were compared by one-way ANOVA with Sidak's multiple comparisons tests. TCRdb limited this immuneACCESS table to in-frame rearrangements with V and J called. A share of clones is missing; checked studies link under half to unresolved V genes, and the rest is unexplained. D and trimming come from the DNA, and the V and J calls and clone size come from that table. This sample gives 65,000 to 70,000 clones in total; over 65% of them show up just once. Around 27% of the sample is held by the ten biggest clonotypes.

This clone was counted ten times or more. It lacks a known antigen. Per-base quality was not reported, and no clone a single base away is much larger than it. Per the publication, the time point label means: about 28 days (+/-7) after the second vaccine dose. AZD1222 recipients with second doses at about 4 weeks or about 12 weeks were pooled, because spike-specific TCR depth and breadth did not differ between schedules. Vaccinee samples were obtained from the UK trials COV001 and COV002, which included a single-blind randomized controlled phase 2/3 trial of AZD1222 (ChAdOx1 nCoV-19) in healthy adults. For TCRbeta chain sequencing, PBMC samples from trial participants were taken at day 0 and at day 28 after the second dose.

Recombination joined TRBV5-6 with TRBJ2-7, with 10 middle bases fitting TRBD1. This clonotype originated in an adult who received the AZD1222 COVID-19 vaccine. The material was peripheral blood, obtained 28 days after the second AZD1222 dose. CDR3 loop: CASSFSLLGTGVDEQYF. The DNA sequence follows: TGTGCCAGCAGCTTCTCACTTCTCGGGACAGGGGTCGACGAGCAGTACTTC.